This T cell receptor (beta chain) is from a study of regulatory T cells in long-lasting Graves disease (dated by TCRdb to the early 2020s). Background for the entire study: Persistent Graves' disease was defined as antithyroid drug treatment for over 5 years with persistently positive TSH receptor autoantibodies. Persistent Graves' disease patients were compared with newly diagnosed Graves' disease patients by peripheral blood TCR sequencing and RNA sequencing. The study was registered as a clinical trial and conducted in China. A total of around 35 samples underwent TCR sequencing: roughly 13 from persistent and roughly 20 from newly diagnosed Graves' disease patients. On average, persistent Graves' disease patients in the clinical cohort had been on antithyroid drugs for about 9.3 years. The paper's findings and limits, for the study overall: Persistent patients shared more public clonotypes among themselves (around 2,500) than newly diagnosed patients did (about 1,000). Persistent disease showed preferential use of TRBV28, TRBJ1-2 and TRBJ2-5, whereas newly diagnosed disease favored TRBV20-1 and TRBJ2-1. Compared with newly diagnosed patients, persistent Graves' disease patients had lower TCR Shannon entropy and fewer highly expanded clones, which suggests clonal expansion. As a limitation, the authors acknowledged that the small sample size may reduce accuracy. Only the TCR beta chain was sequenced and analyzed. Because the primary lesion, thyroid tissue, could not be accessed, the study looked at peripheral blood alone.

The library was built by means of multiplex PCR. Sequencer: Illumina HiSeq 4000. TCR beta libraries were built with iRepertoire HTBI primers and Arm-PCR amplification of CDR3 regions. Gel purification was performed on PCR products prior to sequencing. The source study handled its data this way. A total of under 80 TRBV and under 15 TRBJ segments were identified across samples and were used for gene usage analysis of CDR3 amino acid clonotypes. COPE and FqMerger were used to merge the filtered high-quality paired reads into contigs. BLAST was used to align contigs to IMGT TRBV, TRBD and TRBJ reference genes, and CDR3 was defined according to IMGT. Highly expanded clones were defined as clonotypes with a frequency above 0.1%. Repertoire diversity was measured by Shannon entropy, and V-J evenness by the Gini coefficient. A clonotype found in more than one individual was treated as public. Clones were called with MiXCR by TCRdb after fastp trimmed the public reads at Q25, and only in-frame beta chains were retained. Entries are consolidated by CDR3 protein sequence, retaining the most common genes and DNA. Clone size and V and J calls follow TCRdb, not the original study. Present in this sample are approximately 690,000 distinct CDR3 sequences, about 30% of which were seen just once. The top ten clones comprise roughly 46% of the sample.

Note on this clonotype: Its antigen remains unidentified. No quality values exist for individual bases; no much larger clone is one base distant.

This specimen's time point label, per the study, means: persistent/refractory GD, antithyroid drugs over 5 years with positive TRAb. For both TCR sequencing and RNA sequencing, RNA was extracted from PBMCs in TRIzol. The diagnosis of Graves' disease followed American Thyroid Association guidelines. Patients were recruited from an endocrinology department in Xi'an, China. From each patient, approximately 10 milliliters of peripheral blood was collected into an EDTA anticoagulant tube. PBMCs were isolated by Ficoll Paque Plus density gradient separation without further T cell sorting. RNA quality was checked with an Agilent 2100 Bioanalyzer and agarose gel, and concentration with a NanoDrop 2000. The CDR3, cysteine through phenylalanine, is 14 amino acids long. Only the CDR3 DNA is retained, 42 bases long and in frame from the first base. Trimming removed 3 bases from V and 2 bases from J; the gene matches leave 4 bases unexplained. From the germline V gene, CDR1 is MDHEN and CDR2 is SYDVKM.

The sequenced sample was peripheral blood mononuclear cells (PBMCs), obtained when the disease was refractory, from a patient treated with antithyroid drugs. This TCR derives from a female donor with Graves disease. The chain is assembled from TRBV28 and TRBJ2-7; TRBD2 fits 7 bases in the junction. The DNA reads as follows: TGTGCCAGCAGTTTCCAGCGGGGAACCTACGAGCAGTACTTC. It translates to CASSFQRGTYEQYF.